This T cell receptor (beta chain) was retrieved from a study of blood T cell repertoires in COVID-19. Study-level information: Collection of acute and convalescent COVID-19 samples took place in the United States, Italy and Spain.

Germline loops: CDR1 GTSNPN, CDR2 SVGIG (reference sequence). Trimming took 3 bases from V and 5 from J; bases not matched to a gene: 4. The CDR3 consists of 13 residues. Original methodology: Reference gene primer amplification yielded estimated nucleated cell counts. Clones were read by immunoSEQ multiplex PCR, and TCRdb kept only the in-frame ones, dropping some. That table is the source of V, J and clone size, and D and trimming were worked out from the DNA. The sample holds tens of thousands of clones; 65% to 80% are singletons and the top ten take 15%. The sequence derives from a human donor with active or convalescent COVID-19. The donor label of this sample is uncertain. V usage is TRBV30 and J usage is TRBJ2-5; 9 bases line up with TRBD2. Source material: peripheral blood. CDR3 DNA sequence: TGTGCCTGGAGCGACGGACTAGCGGAGACCCAGTACTTC. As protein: CAWSDGLAETQYF.